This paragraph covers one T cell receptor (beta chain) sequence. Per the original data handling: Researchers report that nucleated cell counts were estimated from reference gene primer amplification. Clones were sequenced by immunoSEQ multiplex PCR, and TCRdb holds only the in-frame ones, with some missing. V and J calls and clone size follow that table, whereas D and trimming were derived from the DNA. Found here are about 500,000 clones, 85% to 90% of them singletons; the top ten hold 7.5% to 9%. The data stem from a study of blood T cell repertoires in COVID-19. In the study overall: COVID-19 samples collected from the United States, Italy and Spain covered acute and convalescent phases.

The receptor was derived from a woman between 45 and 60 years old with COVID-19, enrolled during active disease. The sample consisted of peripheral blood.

The CDR3 bases are TGTGCCAGCAGCGAGGCAGGGGATGGCTATGGCTACACCTTC. Translation gives CASSEAGDGYGYTF. V usage is TRBV9 and J usage is TRBJ1-2, with D perhaps matching TRBD1 (6 bases). Trimming took off 3 bases at V and 4 bases at J, with 13 bases between the two ends. The CDR3 contains 14 residues. The V gene's germline CDR1 is SGDLS and CDR2 YYNGEE.